The 22 T cell receptor beta chains below were found in one sample sequenced in a study of blood T cell repertoires in COVID-19. Only in-frame clones appear in the TCRdb table, and some are missing; sequencing was by immunoSEQ multiplex PCR. The profile shows 150,000 to 200,000 clones, 88% of them singletons. The sequenced sample was peripheral blood. All receptors come from a human donor in a cohort sampled during active COVID-19.

The chain joins TRBV13 to TRBJ2-7; 13 bases align to TRBD2. Trimming took 4 bases from V and 2 from J; bases not matched to a gene: 2. The CDR3 sequence is 15 residues long. The germline CDR1 and CDR2 sequences are PRHDT and FYEKMQ (reference sequence). The chain's CDR3 is CASSSGLAGTYEQYF. The CDR3 DNA is TGTGCCAGCAGCTCGGGACTAGCGGGAACCTACGAGCAGTACTTC.

CDR3 in DNA: TGTGCCAGCAGTAGCGGGGAGGGGGCCGGGGAGCTGTTTTTT. As protein: CASSSGEGAGELFF. The V gene is TRBV25-1, the J gene TRBJ2-2; D possibly corresponds to TRBD2 (7 bases). This CDR3 has 14 residues. Germline V gene data show CDR1 as MGHDK and CDR2 as SYGVNS. V lost 5 bases to trimming and J lost 6 bases, with 13 bases between them.

This clone was observed a single time. The rearrangement links TRBV5-6 to TRBJ2-3, with TRBD1 matching 11 bases. The CDR3 loop spans 14 amino acids. V lost 4 bases, J lost 5 bases, and 3 bases stayed unmatched. Germline V gene sequence: CDR1 SGHDT, CDR2 YYEEEE. DNA of the CDR3: TGTGCCAGCAGCCAGGACAGGGGGCGAGATACGCAGTATTTT. This sequence encodes CASSQDRGRDTQYF. Using reference TRBV5-6 and TRBJ2-3 for the parts outside the CDR3, the full variable domain is DAGVTQSPTHLIKTRGQQVTLRCSPKSGHDTVSWYQQALGQGPQFIFQYYEEEERQRGNFPDRFSGHQFPNYSSELNVNALLLGDSALYLCASSQDRGRDTQYFGPGTRLTVL.

The rearrangement links TRBV5-6 to TRBJ2-7; unclear D gene. Germline CDR1 reads SGHDT; CDR2 reads YYEEEE. This CDR3 is built from 14 residues. V was pared by 4 bases and J by 1 base, with 12 bases between. The CDR3 region has the DNA TGTGCCAGCAGCATCGATCCGGAGTCCTACGAGCAGTACTTC. This sequence encodes CASSIDPESYEQYF.

V and J are TRBV10-3 and TRBJ1-2; D gene uncertain. Deletions cut 0 bases from V and 1 base from J, with 6 bases between. This CDR3 spans 14 amino acids. CDR1 is ENHRY and CDR2 is SYGVKD in the germline V gene. The CDR3 region is CAISESRGNYGYTF. The CDR3 region has the DNA TGTGCCATCAGTGAGTCACGGGGTAACTATGGCTACACCTTC.

This rearrangement joins TRBV5-4 to TRBJ2-7; 11 bases map to TRBD2. Germline V lookup: CDR1 SGHNT, CDR2 YYREEE (reference sequence). The CDR3 covers 15 residues. Unmatched junction bases numbered 6, after V lost 1 base and J lost 6 bases. Written as DNA, the CDR3 is TGTGCCAGCAGCTTGACTAGCGGGGGTTACCCCGAGCAGTACTTC. Its translation: CASSLTSGGYPEQYF.

This chain connects TRBV10-1 to TRBJ2-3; tentative D call: TRBD2 (6 bases). CDR3 length equals 17 residues. Trimming shortened V by 0 bases and J by 2 bases, and 15 bases separated the two germline ends. Germline loops: CDR1 WNHNN, CDR2 SYGVQD (reference sequence). The CDR3 DNA reads as TGCGCCAGCAGTGAGTCGTTCTACGGGAGTTCCACAGATACGCAGTATTTT. Its translation is CASSESFYGSSTDTQYF.

The chain links TRBV27 to TRBJ1-2; the D gene is possibly TRBD1 (6 bases). The V gene's germline CDR1 is MNHEY and CDR2 SMNVEV (reference sequence). The V end lost 6 bases, the J end lost 2 bases, and 19 bases lay between the germline ends. The CDR3 runs 16 residues. This chain's CDR3 is CASRNLKTGSNYGYTF. Written as DNA, the CDR3 is TGTGCCAGCAGGAACCTTAAGACAGGAAGCAACTATGGCTACACCTTC.

The chain links TRBV28 to TRBJ2-1; 7 bases are shared with TRBD2. CDR3 size: 15 residues. The V gene end was trimmed by 5 bases and the J gene end by 6 bases; junction bases not matched to a gene: 10. The V gene's germline CDR1 is MDHEN and CDR2 SYDVKM. The CDR3: CASSPSEGTTNEQFF. Here the CDR3 DNA reads TGTGCCAGCAGTCCTTCAGAAGGGACTACCAATGAGCAGTTCTTC.

For the CDR3, the DNA is TGTGCCAGCAGCAAACAGGGGGCGGTCAATGAGCAGTTCTTC. Translated: CASSKQGAVNEQFF. The rearrangement uses TRBV14 and TRBJ2-1, with TRBD1 matching over 9 bases. From germline, CDR1 is SGHDN and CDR2 FVKESK. The CDR3 spans 14 residues. J was trimmed by 6 bases and V by 5 bases; bases with no gene match: 5.

V gene TRBV7-9 combines with J gene TRBJ2-3; D might be TRBD2 (6 bases). Between the trimmed V and J ends, which lost 5 bases and 0 bases, there was a span of 15 bases. Germline V CDR1 and CDR2: SEHNR, FQNEAQ (reference sequence). CDR3 length: 16 residues. This chain's CDR3 is CASSNAGTSSTDTQYF. CDR3 DNA sequence: TGTGCCAGCAGCAATGCAGGGACTTCTAGCACAGATACGCAGTATTTT.

The V call is TRBV21-1, the J call TRBJ1-1; the table's D gene call, TRBD1, was not cross checked with the DNA. TRBV21-1 is tagged as a pseudogene. This CDR3 has 19 residues. For the CDR3, the DNA is TGTGCCAGCAGCAAAGGGGTATGGACAGAAAAATCCATGAACACTGAAGCTTTCTTT. It specifies CASSKGVWTEKSMNTEAFF.

The chain employs TRBV2 and TRBJ2-1; the D gene is possibly TRBD2 (6 bases). The CDR3 contains 14 residues. Trimming took 9 bases from V and 4 from J, leaving 16 bases between them. Germline V CDR1 and CDR2: SNHLY, FYNNEI. The CDR3 DNA follows: TGTGCCAGTATCGGAGGGAGACAGTACAATGAGCAGTTCTTC. Its protein product is CASIGGRQYNEQFF.

CDR3 in amino acids: CATSDLSGNQPQHF. The CDR3 region has the DNA TGTGCCACCAGTGATTTGTCGGGTAATCAGCCCCAGCATTTT. The gene calls are TRBV24-1 and TRBJ1-5; unclear D gene. The CDR3 totals 14 residues. CDR1 and CDR2 (germline): KGHDR, SFDVKD. V was shortened by 0 bases and J by 4 bases, with 6 bases between the two germline ends.

This clone was recorded once. DNA for the CDR3: TGTGCCAGCAGCGTAGACGGTGCGGGGTACTACGAGCAGTACTTC. Translation gives CASSVDGAGYYEQYF. The chain recombines TRBV9 with TRBJ2-7; possible D gene TRBD2, 6 bases. V was trimmed by 0 bases and J by 3 bases, leaving 13 bases between them. The CDR3 runs to 15 residues. Germline V gene sequence: CDR1 SGDLS, CDR2 YYNGEE.

The chain joins TRBV27 to TRBJ2-7; D gene unclear. The CDR3 runs 14 residues. V dropped 3 bases and J dropped 6 bases, with 15 bases sitting between them. Per germline, CDR1 MNHEY and CDR2 SMNVEV (reference sequence). CDR3 in amino acids: CASSFGMKNGEQYF. The CDR3 DNA follows: TGTGCCAGCAGTTTTGGTATGAAAAACGGCGAGCAGTACTTC.

The chain is built from TRBV3-1 (or the pseudogene TRBV3-2) and TRBJ2-2; perhaps TRBD1 as D (5 bases). Germline values: CDR1 LGHDT, CDR2 YNNKEL (reference sequence). The V end was cut by 2 bases, the J end by 5 bases, with 12 bases between. The CDR3 contains 15 residues. The CDR3 sequence is CASSQQPQGTGELFF. As DNA, the CDR3 is TGTGCCAGCAGCCAACAGCCCCAGGGAACCGGGGAGCTGTTTTTT.

The CDR3 DNA is TGTGCCAGCAGCCCACAGGGATGGGACGAGCAGTACTTC. Translation: CASSPQGWDEQYF. The rearrangement uses TRBV5-5 and TRBJ2-7; a weak D match, TRBD1 (6 bases). With 4 bases removed from V and 5 bases from J, the gap between germline ends came to 13 bases. Germline values: CDR1 SGHKS, CDR2 YYEKEE (reference sequence). This CDR3 contains 13 residues.

The rearrangement joins TRBV28 to TRBJ2-2; possible D gene TRBD2, 5 bases. Germline values: CDR1 MDHEN, CDR2 SYDVKM. Trimming removed 2 bases from V and 4 bases from J, with 8 bases in between. CDR3 size: 14 residues. The CDR3 loop is CASSLGLITGELFF. The CDR3 DNA follows: TGTGCCAGCAGTTTAGGACTCATCACCGGGGAGCTGTTTTTT.

The chain has TRBV2 and TRBJ1-2, with D perhaps matching TRBD1 (6 bases). The V end was cut by 8 bases, the J end by 5 bases, with 18 bases between. CDR1 is SNHLY, CDR2 FYNNEI, per germline. The CDR3 runs 14 residues. CDR3 sequence: CASEARTALYGYTF. For the CDR3, the DNA is TGTGCCAGCGAAGCCCGGACAGCCTTATATGGCTACACCTTC.

The chain joins TRBV27 to TRBJ2-7; D may be TRBD1 (6 bases). This CDR3 spans 16 amino acids. Between the trimmed V and J ends, which lost 1 base and 2 bases, there was a span of 15 bases. From germline, CDR1 is MNHEY and CDR2 SMNVEV (reference sequence). The DNA of the CDR3 is TGTGCCAGCAGTTTATTCGCCGGCAGGGGACCCTACGAGCAGTACTTC. Translating gives CASSLFAGRGPYEQYF.

The table lists this clone with a count of one. The CDR3 sequence: CASSSRGQAFF. CDR3 in DNA: TGTGCCAGCAGCTCGCGGGGGCAAGCTTTCTTT. V gene TRBV7-8 combines with J gene TRBJ1-1, with a tentative D call TRBD1 (6 bases). The CDR3 contains 11 residues. The V and J ends lost 4 bases and 9 bases respectively, with 9 bases between them. Germline CDR1 SGHVS, CDR2 FQNEAQ.